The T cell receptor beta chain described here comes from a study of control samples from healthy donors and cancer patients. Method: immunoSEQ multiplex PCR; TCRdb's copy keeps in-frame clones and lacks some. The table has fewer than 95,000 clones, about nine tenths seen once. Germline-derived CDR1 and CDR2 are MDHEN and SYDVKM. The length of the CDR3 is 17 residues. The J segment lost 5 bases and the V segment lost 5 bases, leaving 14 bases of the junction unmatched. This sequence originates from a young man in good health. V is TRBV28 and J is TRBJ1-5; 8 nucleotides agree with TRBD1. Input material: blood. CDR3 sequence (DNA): TGTGCCAGCAGTCTAACAGGGGGTGGATCGAACTATCAGCCCCAGCATTTT. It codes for CASSLTGGGSNYQPQHF. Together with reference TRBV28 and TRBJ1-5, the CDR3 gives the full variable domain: DVKVTQSSRYLVKRTGEKVFLECVQDMDHENMFWYRQDPGLGLRLIYFSYDVKMKEKGDIPEGYSVSREKKERFSLILESASTNQTSMYLCASSLTGGGSNYQPQHFGDGTRLSIL.